Listed below are T cell receptor beta chains from one sample, sequenced in a study of cytomegalovirus exposure and HLA in healthy donors. Profiling relied on immunoSEQ multiplex PCR, and the TCRdb table lists in-frame clones only, not all of them. The data show some 130,000 clones, roughly 78% seen once. Sample: PBMCs. Receptors originate from a man between 25 and 39 years old in good health. Each CDR3 is given with its conserved first and last residue. D genes are given only for firm matches. Some rows mark clone size as missing; the rest say once, few, many or name a class of expanded clone.

V: TRBV2
size: -
D: TRBD1
J: TRBJ1-3
DNA: TGTGCCAGAGGGGGACAGGGATCTGGAAACACCATATATTTT
CDR3: CARGGQGSGNTIYF

V: TRBV9
size: -
D: -
J: TRBJ2-7
DNA: TGTGCCAGCAGCGTAGCGCCTACCTACGAGCAGTACTTC
CDR3: CASSVAPTYEQYF

V: TRBV27
size: -
D: TRBD1
J: TRBJ2-1
DNA: TGTGCCAGCAGTTTAATACAGGGGGCGGTTAATGAGCAGTTCTTC
CDR3: CASSLIQGAVNEQFF

V: TRBV11-2
size: -
D: TRBD2
J: TRBJ2-5
DNA: TGTGCCAGCAGCTCCCGACACCCCGGCGGGGGGTCGGAGACCCAGTACTTC
CDR3: CASSSRHPGGGSETQYF

V: TRBV28
size: few
D: -
J: TRBJ1-2
DNA: TGTGCCAGCAGTTTGGGGGGGGGTAACTATGGCTACACCTTC
CDR3: CASSLGGGNYGYTF

V: TRBV10-2
size: -
D: -
J: TRBJ2-6
DNA: TGCGCCAGCAGCCTGCAGGGGGGAGGTGGGGCCAACGTCCTGACTTTC
CDR3: CASSLQGGGGANVLTF

V: TRBV11-2
size: -
D: -
J: TRBJ2-7
DNA: TGTGCCAGCAGCTACTACTACGAGCAGTACTTC
CDR3: CASSYYYEQYF

V: TRBV30
size: -
D: -
J: TRBJ2-7
DNA: TGTGCCTGGAATAGGGGGAGTAGGTACGAGCAGTACTTC
CDR3: CAWNRGSRYEQYF

V: TRBV2
size: -
D: -
J: TRBJ1-3
DNA: TGTGCCAGCAGGGACCGGGACAACTCTGGAAACACCATATATTTT
CDR3: CASRDRDNSGNTIYF

V: TRBV11-2
size: -
D: TRBD2
J: TRBJ2-1
DNA: TGTGCCAGCAGCTCCCCACGGAGCGGGAGGGAAGACAATGAGCAGTTCTTC
CDR3: CASSSPRSGREDNEQFF

V: TRBV27
size: -
D: -
J: TRBJ1-1
DNA: TGTGCCAGCAGTCCGCAGGGGTTTCACACTGAAGCTTTCTTT
CDR3: CASSPQGFHTEAFF

V: TRBV10-3
size: -
D: TRBD1
J: TRBJ1-2
DNA: TGTGCCATAGGACAGGGGGCGCCTGGCTATGGCTACACCTTC
CDR3: CAIGQGAPGYGYTF

V: TRBV5-4
size: -
D: -
J: TRBJ2-2
DNA: TGTGCCAGCAGCTTGGCGGCAGGGAGGTCGATTCCCGGGGAGCTGTTTTTT
CDR3: CASSLAAGRSIPGELFF

V: TRBV7-2
size: -
D: -
J: TRBJ1-5
DNA: TGTGCCAGCAGCTTAGTGGCAGTTAGCAATCAGCCCCAGCATTTT
CDR3: CASSLVAVSNQPQHF

V: TRBV7-8
size: -
D: TRBD1
J: TRBJ1-6
DNA: TGTGCCAGCAGCTCCCGGGACAGGGCTAATTCACCCCTCCACTTT
CDR3: CASSSRDRANSPLHF

V: TRBV6-6
size: -
D: -
J: TRBJ2-7
DNA: TGTGCCAGCAGTTCTGACAACTCCTACGAGCAGTACTTC
CDR3: CASSSDNSYEQYF

V: TRBV19
size: -
D: TRBD2
J: TRBJ2-1
DNA: TGTGCCAGTAGTATAGATAGTAGCGGGAGCTCCTACAATGAGCAGTTCTTC
CDR3: CASSIDSSGSSYNEQFF

V: TRBV18
size: -
D: -
J: TRBJ2-7
DNA: TGTGCCAGCTCACCACGCAGGACCTACGAGCAGTACTTC
CDR3: CASSPRRTYEQYF

V: TRBV9
size: -
D: TRBD2
J: TRBJ2-5
DNA: TGTGCCAGCAGCGTAGGGACTAGCGGGAGGGAAGAGACCCAGTACTTC
CDR3: CASSVGTSGREETQYF

V: TRBV27
size: -
D: -
J: TRBJ2-7
DNA: TGTGCCAGCAGTTCCCTAAGTGTCCCCTCCTACGAGCAGTACTTC
CDR3: CASSSLSVPSYEQYF

V: TRBV7-3
size: -
D: TRBD1
J: TRBJ1-3
DNA: TGTGCCAGCAGCTTAAGACAGGGGGGAAACACCATATATTTT
CDR3: CASSLRQGGNTIYF

V: TRBV7-2
size: -
D: -
J: TRBJ2-7
DNA: TGTGCCAGCAGCTTATCGTGGCGGGATTCCTCCTACGAGCAGTACTTC
CDR3: CASSLSWRDSSYEQYF

V: TRBV7-6
size: -
D: -
J: TRBJ1-1
DNA: TGTGCCAGCAGCTTAGGTCCAGGGCAAGAAGCTTTCTTT
CDR3: CASSLGPGQEAFF

V: TRBV11-2
size: -
D: -
J: TRBJ2-2
DNA: TGTGCCAGCAGCTTATTGAGGGGGGGGAACACCGGGGAGCTGTTTTTT
CDR3: CASSLLRGGNTGELFF

V: TRBV10-1
size: -
D: -
J: TRBJ2-7
DNA: TGCGCCAGCAGTCCCCGGAGGCCCTCTGCGCAGTACTTC
CDR3: CASSPRRPSAQYF

V: TRBV28
size: -
D: -
J: TRBJ1-5
DNA: TGTGCCAGCAGCTACGGACAAAACAATCAGCCCCAGCATTTT
CDR3: CASSYGQNNQPQHF

V: TRBV7-6
size: -
D: TRBD2
J: TRBJ2-7
DNA: TGTGCCAGCAGCTTAACGGGAGGTTACGAGCAGTACTTC
CDR3: CASSLTGGYEQYF

V: TRBV29-1
size: -
D: -
J: TRBJ1-3
DNA: TGCAGCGGTAGACAGGCTAACACCATATATTTT
CDR3: CSGRQANTIYF

V: TRBV5-4
size: -
D: TRBD2
J: TRBJ2-3
DNA: TGTGCCAGCAGCTGGACTAGCGGGACCACAGATACGCAGTATTTT
CDR3: CASSWTSGTTDTQYF

V: TRBV13
size: -
D: -
J: TRBJ2-3
DNA: TGTGCCAGCAGCTTAGTGACTAGGTCGCAGTATTTT
CDR3: CASSLVTRSQYF

V: TRBV18
size: -
D: -
J: TRBJ2-1
DNA: TGTGCCAGCTCACCACCTTCCCTTAATGAGCAGTTCTTC
CDR3: CASSPPSLNEQFF

V: TRBV19
size: -
D: -
J: TRBJ2-7
DNA: TGTGCCAGTACCCCGAACACCGGGACAATCTACGAGCAGTACTTC
CDR3: CASTPNTGTIYEQYF

V: TRBV28
size: -
D: -
J: TRBJ1-4
DNA: TGTGCCAGCTCGGGGGGGGCTGCAACTAATGAAAAACTGTTTTTT
CDR3: CASSGGAATNEKLFF

V: TRBV7-9
size: -
D: -
J: TRBJ1-4
DNA: TGTTCCAGCAGCTTAGTCGACAGGAAAAATGAAAAACTGTTTTTT
CDR3: CSSSLVDRKNEKLFF

V: TRBV7-8
size: -
D: -
J: TRBJ1-5
DNA: TGTGCCAGCAGCCTATTTTCCGGGGGGGTTTTAAATCAGCCCCAGCATTTT
CDR3: CASSLFSGGVLNQPQHF

V: TRBV2
size: once
D: TRBD2
J: TRBJ2-3
DNA: TGTGCCAGCAGGCCGCTGGGACTAGCGGGAGGATCAGATACGCAGTATTTT
CDR3: CASRPLGLAGGSDTQYF

V: TRBV18
size: -
D: -
J: TRBJ2-2
DNA: TGTGCCAGCTCACCGACAGAGAACACCGGGGAGCTGTTTTTT
CDR3: CASSPTENTGELFF

V: TRBV29-1
size: -
D: TRBD2
J: TRBJ2-1
DNA: TGCAGCGTTGTAGGGTTAGCGGGAGAGTCCTACAATGAGCAGTTCTTC
CDR3: CSVVGLAGESYNEQFF

V: TRBV27
size: -
D: TRBD2
J: TRBJ2-7
DNA: TGTGCCAGCAGTTCCCTACTAGCGGGGAACTACGAGCAGTACTTC
CDR3: CASSSLLAGNYEQYF

V: TRBV9
size: -
D: TRBD2
J: TRBJ2-1
DNA: TGTGCCAGCAGCGCCTCTAGCGGGAGGTTGCTCGATGAGCAGTTCTTC
CDR3: CASSASSGRLLDEQFF

V: TRBV11-1
size: -
D: TRBD2
J: TRBJ2-1
DNA: TGTGCCAGCAGCCCCACGAGCGGGAGAAATGAGCAGTTCTTC
CDR3: CASSPTSGRNEQFF

V: TRBV7-7
size: few
D: TRBD2
J: TRBJ2-5
DNA: TGTGCCAGCAGCGCCCGACTAGCGGGAGAGACCCAGTACTTC
CDR3: CASSARLAGETQYF

V: TRBV6-5
size: -
D: TRBD2
J: TRBJ2-7
DNA: TGTGCCAGCAGTTACTCGGGCGGGACTAGCTCCTACGAGCAGTACTTC
CDR3: CASSYSGGTSSYEQYF

V: TRBV27
size: -
D: TRBD1
J: TRBJ1-2
DNA: TGTGCCAGCAGTTTATGGACAGGGGACGGCTACACCTTC
CDR3: CASSLWTGDGYTF

V: TRBV6-1
size: -
D: TRBD2
J: TRBJ2-7
DNA: TGTGCCAGCAGGGAGAGCGGGAGGGCCCCTGACGAGCAGTACTTC
CDR3: CASRESGRAPDEQYF

V: TRBV5-1
size: -
D: -
J: TRBJ2-7
DNA: TGCGCCAGCACCTTCGACAGCCGCACCTCCTACGAGCAGTACTTC
CDR3: CASTFDSRTSYEQYF

V: TRBV28
size: -
D: TRBD2
J: TRBJ2-7
DNA: TGTGCCAGCAGTCTTAGGACTAGCGGGACCTACGAGCAGTACTTC
CDR3: CASSLRTSGTYEQYF

V: TRBV16
size: -
D: -
J: TRBJ1-1
DNA: TGTGCCAGCAGCCCAGATTTCTACACTGAAGCTTTCTTT
CDR3: CASSPDFYTEAFF

V: TRBV12-5
size: once
D: TRBD2
J: TRBJ2-2
DNA: TGTGCTAGTGGTTTGGTACTAGGTAGCGGGAGACCGAACACCGGGGAGCTGTTTTTT
CDR3: CASGLVLGSGRPNTGELFF

V: TRBV29-1
size: once
D: -
J: TRBJ2-3
DNA: TGCAGCGTTGATCCCGTTGTGGAGGCTTGGGGTACGCAGTATTTT
CDR3: CSVDPVVEAWGTQYF

V: TRBV6-5
size: -
D: TRBD2
J: TRBJ2-1
DNA: TGTGCCAGCAGTTACAGCGGGACCAACTACAATGAGCAGTTCTTC
CDR3: CASSYSGTNYNEQFF

V: TRBV7-9
size: -
D: -
J: TRBJ1-2
DNA: TGTTCCAGCAGCCCCCCCTCGACAGTTAACTATGGCTACACCTTC
CDR3: CSSSPPSTVNYGYTF

V: TRBV7-2
size: -
D: TRBD2
J: TRBJ2-7
DNA: TGTGCCAGCAGCTTAGAGGGGACTAGCTACGAGCAGTACTTC
CDR3: CASSLEGTSYEQYF

V: TRBV7-3
size: -
D: TRBD1
J: TRBJ2-1
DNA: TGTGCCAGCAGCCTAGGACAGGGCAATGAGCAGTTCTTC
CDR3: CASSLGQGNEQFF

V: TRBV27
size: -
D: TRBD2
J: TRBJ2-1
DNA: TGTGCCAGCAGTTTAGGGCGGAGGGGCGGGAGCTCCTACAATGAGCAGTTCTTC
CDR3: CASSLGRRGGSSYNEQFF